Presented here are 15 T cell receptor beta chains from one specimen sequenced in a study of T cells in pancreatic ductal adenocarcinoma. Here immunoSEQ multiplex PCR was the method, and the copy in TCRdb shows in-frame clones only, minus some. The sample lists about 5,000 clones, about 88% occurring once. The selected patients with pancreatic ductal adenocarcinoma had surgery but no neoadjuvant therapy. Sequencing was performed on pancreatic tumor tissue. Source of these receptors: a human donor with pancreatic ductal adenocarcinoma.

The chain couples TRBV19 to TRBJ2-7, with a possible D match to TRBD2 (5 bases). Germline CDR1 reads LNHDA; CDR2 reads SQIVND (reference sequence). V lost 3 bases, J lost 3 bases, and 15 bases lay in between. CDR3 size: 15 residues. The CDR3 DNA reads as TGTGCCAGTAGTATTGTTGGGCGGGCTATCTACGAGCAGTACTTC. Residues: CASSIVGRAIYEQYF.

The V and J genes are TRBV9 and TRBJ1-5; possible D gene TRBD1, 6 bases. Germline V CDR1 and CDR2: SGDLS, YYNGEE. The CDR3 totals 13 residues. Trimming took 7 bases from V and 7 from J, leaving 15 bases between them. CDR3 nucleotide sequence: TGTGCCAGCGGGTCGGGGGCGGAACAGCCCCAGCATTTT. Protein product: CASGSGAEQPQHF.

In nucleotides, the CDR3 is TGTGCCAGCAGCCAAGAAAGGCTCGCGGGGGCCCCACCCCAGTACTTC. Its protein is CASSQERLAGAPPQYF. This sequence joins TRBV14 and TRBJ2-5; tentative D call: TRBD2 (7 bases). There are 16 residues in the CDR3. The germline V and J ends were trimmed by 0 bases and 9 bases, with 20 bases remaining between them. CDR1 and CDR2 from the germline V gene are SGHDN and FVKESK. Looking up the rest from reference TRBV14 and TRBJ2-5 gives the full variable domain: EAGVTQFPSHSVIEKGQTVTLRCDPISGHDNLYWYRRVMGKEIKFLLHFVKESKQDESGMPNNRFLAERTGGTYSTLKVQPAELEDSGVYFCASSQERLAGAPPQYFGPGTRLLVL.

The chain recombines TRBV5-5 with TRBJ2-7; 7 bases align to TRBD1. CDR3 size: 13 residues. Germline V gene sequence: CDR1 SGHKS, CDR2 YYEKEE (reference sequence). The junction had 5 bases not matched to a gene; V was cut back by 2 bases and J by 6 bases. CDR3 residues: CASSFGTATEQYF. The CDR3 DNA reads as TGTGCCAGCAGCTTTGGGACAGCTACCGAGCAGTACTTC.

The rearrangement links TRBV9 to TRBJ2-3; D unclear. V was shortened by 4 bases and J by 0 bases, with 15 bases between the two germline ends. The CDR3 runs to 16 residues. Germline V gives CDR1 SGDLS, CDR2 YYNGEE. CDR3: CASSPSRSTSTDTQYF. In DNA form, the CDR3 reads TGTGCCAGCAGCCCCAGTCGGTCGACTAGCACAGATACGCAGTATTTT.

V is TRBV27 and J is TRBJ2-1; 10 bases match TRBD1. Germline lookup yields CDR1 MNHEY and CDR2 SMNVEV (reference sequence). With 8 bases clipped from V and 3 bases from J, the junction kept 10 bases outside the gene matches. This CDR3 has 16 residues. CDR3 DNA sequence: TGTGCCAGCCGAAGGACAGGGGGTAGTGTCTACAATGAGCAGTTCTTC. Residues: CASRRTGGSVYNEQFF.

This chain connects TRBV7-2 to TRBJ2-7; D is perhaps TRBD1 (6 bases). Trimming took off 1 base at V and 5 bases at J, with 12 bases between the two ends. In germline, CDR1 is SGHTA, CDR2 FQGNSA. The CDR3 sequence is 14 residues long. CDR3 amino acids: CASSLDGGRDEQYF. For the CDR3, the DNA is TGTGCCAGCAGCTTAGATGGGGGCCGGGACGAGCAGTACTTC. Full variable domain (missing parts from reference TRBV7-2 and TRBJ2-7): GAGVSQSPSNKVTEKGKDVELRCDPISGHTALYWYRQSLGQGLEFLIYFQGNSAPDKSGLPSDRFSAERTGGSVSTLTIQRTQQEDSAVYLCASSLDGGRDEQYFGPGTRLTVT.

The chain is built from TRBV5-1 and TRBJ1-4; D may be TRBD1 (5 bases). V lost 7 bases and J 7 bases, leaving 17 bases between the germline ends. CDR3 length: 14 amino acids. The germline V gene has CDR1 SGHRS and CDR2 YFSETQ. In DNA, the CDR3 is TGCGCCAGCCGCCTCAGGGTCGATAGTGAAAAACTGTTTTTT. It yields the protein CASRLRVDSEKLFF. The full variable domain, its missing parts supplied by reference TRBV5-1 and TRBJ1-4, is KAGVTQTPRYLIKTRGQQVTLSCSPISGHRSVSWYQQTPGQGLQFLFEYFSETQRNKGNFPGRFSGRQFSNSRSEMNVSTLELGDSALYLCASRLRVDSEKLFFGSGTQLSVL.

The V call is TRBV14, the J call TRBJ2-5; no definite D call. The CDR3 spans 12 residues. V was clipped by 9 bases and J by 2 bases, with 10 bases between them. Per the germline V gene, CDR1 is SGHDN and CDR2 is FVKESK. The DNA for the CDR3 is TGTGCCAGTTCCGTTGGGCAAGAGACCCAGTACTTC. It encodes CASSVGQETQYF.

The chain links TRBV27 to TRBJ1-6; tentative D call: TRBD1 (5 bases). V was pared by 2 bases and J by 5 bases, with 10 bases between. The CDR3 covers 15 residues. Germline values: CDR1 MNHEY, CDR2 SMNVEV (reference sequence). This chain's CDR3 is CASSLTVQDNSPLHF. DNA for the CDR3: TGTGCCAGCAGTTTAACGGTACAGGATAATTCACCCCTCCACTTT.

The rearrangement links TRBV19 to TRBJ2-3, with D possibly being TRBD1 (6 bases). This CDR3 comprises 15 residues. In germline, CDR1 is LNHDA, CDR2 SQIVND (reference sequence). Trimming left V 0 bases short and J 0 bases short, with 7 bases between. The DNA for the CDR3 is TGTGCCAGTAGTATAGACAGGGGAAGCACAGATACGCAGTATTTT. Translation: CASSIDRGSTDTQYF. The full variable domain, completed using reference TRBV19 and TRBJ2-3, is DGGITQSPKYLFRKEGQNVTLSCEQNLNHDAMYWYRQDPGQGLRLIYYSQIVNDFQKGDIAEGYSVSREKKESFPLTVTSAQKNPTAFYLCASSIDRGSTDTQYFGPGTRLTVL.

The chain has TRBV7-2 and TRBJ2-7, with D maybe TRBD2 (6 bases). This CDR3 comprises 13 residues. The germline V and J ends were trimmed by 5 bases and 3 bases, with 11 bases remaining between them. CDR1 is SGHTA, CDR2 FQGNSA, per germline. The CDR3 DNA follows: TGTGCCAGCAGCCGACTAGTTTTCTACGAGCAGTACTTC. Translating gives CASSRLVFYEQYF.

The V gene is TRBV2, the J gene TRBJ1-1; D is possibly TRBD1 (5 bases). Germline CDR1 and CDR2: SNHLY and FYNNEI. V was pared by 1 base and J by 7 bases, with 19 bases between. CDR3 size: 16 residues. The CDR3 nucleotides are TGTGCCAGCAGTGAAGGGGGAAGGGGAGTGCGGTATGAAGCTTTCTTT. Translation gives CASSEGGRGVRYEAFF.

The genes are TRBV11-3 and TRBJ2-3; 9 bases map to TRBD2. V shed 3 bases and J 5 bases; nucleotides not matched to a gene: 6. In germline, CDR1 is SGHNT, CDR2 YENEEA. This CDR3 region has 15 residues. This CDR3 reads CASSLTSGGVDTQYF. CDR3 bases: TGTGCCAGCAGCTTGACTAGCGGTGGTGTAGATACGCAGTATTTT.

In regard to this clone: Other nucleotide sequences in the sample specify the same CDR3. The chain has TRBV27 and TRBJ2-1; D is perhaps TRBD1 (6 bases). CDR3 length equals 12 residues. V was cut by 2 bases and J by 8 bases, with 7 bases left in between. CDR1 and CDR2 from the germline V gene are MNHEY and SMNVEV (reference sequence). CDR3 sequence: CASSLGGHEQFF. The CDR3 bases are TGTGCCAGCAGTTTAGGGGGCCATGAGCAGTTCTTC.